These 24 T cell receptor beta chains came from one sample sequenced in a study of monozygotic twins with inflammatory bowel disease. TCRdb re-analyzed the 5' RACE reads; it lists each CDR3 protein once, without DNA. The listing records over 150,000 distinct CDR3 sequences. Sequenced sample: blood. These receptors originate from a human donor with ulcerative colitis or Crohn's disease, or a healthy co-twin of an affected twin (not recorded which).

This rearrangement joins TRBV21-1 to TRBJ2-3; TCRdb gives TRBD2 as the D gene, but with no DNA this cannot be confirmed. TRBV21-1 is flagged as a pseudogene. The CDR3 is 15 residues long. CDR3 protein: CASSGSTRVTDTQYF.

This rearrangement joins TRBV7-8 to TRBJ1-4. CDR1 is SGHVS and CDR2 is FQNEAQ in the germline V gene. The CDR3 runs to 15 residues. The CDR3 reads CASSLAPRGNEKLFF.

The V gene is TRBV5-6, the J gene TRBJ2-7. CDR1 and CDR2 from the germline V gene are SGHDT and YYEEEE. This CDR3 contains 12 residues. CDR3 sequence: CASSLDRVEQYF.

The V gene is TRBV7-2, the J gene TRBJ2-3. The CDR3 has 14 amino acids. Germline CDR1 is SGHTA and CDR2 is FQGNSA. This chain's CDR3 is CASSLHSRTDTQYF.

V and J are TRBV20-1 and TRBJ2-7. The germline V gene encodes CDR1 DFQATT and CDR2 SNEGSKA (reference sequence). CDR3 length: 12 residues. The CDR3 protein is CSARDQTYEQYF.

J is TRBJ1-1 and V is TRBV11-3. The CDR3 sequence is 13 residues long. Germline lookup yields CDR1 SGHNT and CDR2 YENEEA. CDR3 residues: CASSSPRDSEAFF.

CDR3: CASNFLTSGANVLTF. The chain recombines TRBV5-6 with TRBJ2-6. The germline gives CDR1 SGHDT, CDR2 YYEEEE. CDR3 length: 15 residues.

The chain carries TRBV5-1 and TRBJ2-7; TCRdb's D call of TRBD2 is untestable without DNA. The germline V gene has CDR1 SGHRS and CDR2 YFSETQ. This CDR3 is built from 16 residues. The CDR3: CASSMTSGNVVHEQYF.

This sequence joins TRBV11-2 and TRBJ2-7; TCRdb selects TRBD1, and the lack of DNA leaves this call unchecked. The CDR3 consists of 20 residues. CDR1 and CDR2 (germline): SGHAT, FQNNGV. CDR3 sequence reads: CASSTTGGWGAGGSVHEQYF. Full variable domain (outside the CDR3, taken from reference TRBV11-2 and TRBJ2-7): EAGVAQSPRYKIIEKRQSVAFWCNPISGHATLYWYQQILGQGPKLLIQFQNNGVVDDSQLPKDRFSAERLKGVDSTLKIQPAKLEDSAVYLCASSTTGGWGAGGSVHEQYFGPGTRLTVT.

This chain joins TRBV18 and TRBJ2-1. Germline CDR1 KGHSH, CDR2 LQKENI. This CDR3 comprises 13 residues. The CDR3 protein is CASSPPSVNEQFF.

The chain is built from TRBV4-3 and TRBJ2-1; TCRdb reports TRBD2, a call that lacks DNA to check it against. The germline gives CDR1 LGHNA, CDR2 YSLEER. CDR3 size: 12 residues. The CDR3 reads CASSQTSTEQFF.

This chain links TRBV7-2 with TRBJ2-7. The CDR3 spans 11 residues. The germline gives CDR1 SGHTA, CDR2 FQGNSA. The CDR3 is CASSNFYEQYF. Combining the CDR3 with reference TRBV7-2 and TRBJ2-7 gives the whole variable domain GAGVSQSPSNKVTEKGKDVELRCDPISGHTALYWYRQSLGQGLEFLIYFQGNSAPDKSGLPSDRFSAERTGGSVSTLTIQRTQQEDSAVYLCASSNFYEQYFGPGTRLTVT.

The J gene is TRBJ1-1, the V gene TRBV18; TCRdb's D call of TRBD1 is untestable without DNA. The CDR3 sequence is 13 residues long. CDR1 and CDR2 from the germline V gene are KGHSH and LQKENI. The CDR3 spells CASSQGQGTEAFF.

The genes are TRBV28 and TRBJ2-7; no DNA is available, so the TRBD2 call from TCRdb remains unchecked. Looked up from germline, CDR1 is MDHEN and CDR2 is SYDVKM. The CDR3 covers 16 residues. CDR3: CASRPFGLAGGDEQYF.

The V and J genes are TRBV2 and TRBJ2-7; the D gene TCRdb calls, TRBD1, cannot be checked with no DNA. The CDR3 covers 14 residues. The V gene's germline CDR1 is SNHLY and CDR2 FYNNEI. CDR3 loop: CAAWIGTGFYEQYF.

This rearrangement joins TRBV12-3 or TRBV12-4 to TRBJ1-5; TCRdb's assignment of TRBD1 cannot be checked, as there is no DNA. The CDR3 length is 17 residues. CDR3 loop: CASSWGQPGYSNQPQHF.

J is TRBJ1-6 and V is TRBV12-3 or TRBV12-4. The length of the CDR3 is 14 residues. The CDR3 loop is CASKTFLGNSPLHF.

The chain employs TRBV12-3 or TRBV12-4 and TRBJ1-2. The CDR3 covers 14 residues. CDR3 protein: CASSFQGGIYGYTF.

The rearrangement links TRBV10-3 to TRBJ1-1; the D gene TCRdb calls, TRBD1, cannot be checked with no DNA. Germline assignment: CDR1 ENHRY and CDR2 SYGVKD. The CDR3 consists of 15 residues. CDR3 in amino acids: CATRDRAIMNTEAFF.

The CDR3 sequence: CSAEKRSSSYEQYF. V gene TRBV20-1 combines with J gene TRBJ2-7; the TRBD2 assignment by TCRdb is unverifiable without DNA. Per the germline V gene, CDR1 is DFQATT and CDR2 is SNEGSKA (reference sequence). The CDR3 has 14 amino acids.

The chain's CDR3 is CASSSRQGGGNEQFF. The chain links TRBV28 to TRBJ2-1; with no DNA, the TCRdb D assignment of TRBD1 cannot be verified. This CDR3 spans 15 amino acids. Germline V gene lookup returns CDR1 MDHEN and CDR2 SYDVKM.

The chain recombines TRBV7-9 with TRBJ1-4; TCRdb selects TRBD1, and the lack of DNA leaves this call unchecked. The CDR3 is 15 residues long. CDR1 SEHNR and CDR2 FQNEAQ come from the germline V gene (reference sequence). CDR3 protein: CASSLEAGTNEKLFF.

The chain combines TRBV5-1 with TRBJ1-6. CDR1 is SGHRS, CDR2 YFSETQ, per germline. The CDR3 runs to 16 residues. CDR3 sequence reads: CASSPVRASYNSPLHF.

The chain joins TRBV20-1 to TRBJ1-3. The CDR3 is 14 amino acids. Germline V gives CDR1 DFQATT, CDR2 SNEGSKA (reference sequence). CDR3 protein: CSATRFGSGNTIYF.